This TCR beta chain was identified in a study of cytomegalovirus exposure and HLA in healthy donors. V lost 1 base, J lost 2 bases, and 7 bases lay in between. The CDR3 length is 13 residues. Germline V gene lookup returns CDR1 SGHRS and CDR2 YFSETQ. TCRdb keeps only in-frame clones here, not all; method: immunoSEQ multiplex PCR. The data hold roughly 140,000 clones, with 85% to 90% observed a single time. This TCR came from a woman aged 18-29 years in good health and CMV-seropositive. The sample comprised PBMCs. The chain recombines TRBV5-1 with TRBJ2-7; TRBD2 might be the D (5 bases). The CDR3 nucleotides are TGCGCCAGCAGCTTGCCCGGGGCCTACGAGCAGTACTTC. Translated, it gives CASSLPGAYEQYF.